A single sample is the source of the 17 T cell receptor beta chains below, sequenced in a study of OX40 agonist ivuxolimab in advanced cancers. Sequencing was performed with immunoSEQ multiplex PCR; in TCRdb, only in-frame clones are kept and a portion is missing. The sample holds around 69,000 clones, 85% to 90% seen once. Sample: CD4+ or CD8+ T cells sorted from blood, taken in a trial of the OX40 agonist ivuxolimab. These TCRs come from an adult with an advanced solid tumor such as melanoma, head and neck, liver or kidney cancer.

This clone showed up just a few times. The chain recombines TRBV7-3 with TRBJ2-3, with TRBD2 matching over 11 bases. Losses at the gene ends were 4 bases for V and 8 bases for J; bases not matched to a gene: 2. There are 13 residues in the CDR3. Germline assignment: CDR1 SGHTA and CDR2 FQGTGA. This chain's CDR3 is CASSSGTSGTQYF. CDR3 sequence (DNA): TGTGCCAGCAGCTCTGGGACTAGCGGTACGCAGTATTTT.

The rearrangement uses TRBV9 and TRBJ1-5; tentatively, D is TRBD1 (5 bases). There are 14 residues in the CDR3. Germline values: CDR1 SGDLS, CDR2 YYNGEE. V lost 0 bases to trimming and J lost 5 bases, with 9 bases between them. The CDR3 coding sequence is TGTGCCAGCAGCGTAGGGGGCCAGGATCAGCCCCAGCATTTT. This encodes CASSVGGQDQPQHF.

This clone was seen once. The chain carries TRBV29-1 and TRBJ2-5; no reliable D call. The germline V and J ends were trimmed by 3 bases and 3 bases, with 8 bases remaining between them. Germline CDR1 and CDR2: SQVTM and ANQGSEA. The CDR3 consists of 12 residues. The CDR3 DNA reads as TGCAGCGTTGATATAGCAGAAGAGACCCAGTACTTC. Its protein product is CSVDIAEETQYF.

Points on this clone: One end of the junction varies from germline; a read error may be responsible. The chain has TRBV10-3 and TRBJ1-1, with D possibly being TRBD1 (6 bases). The CDR3 extends over 11 amino acids. CDR1 and CDR2 from the germline V gene are ENHRY and SYGVKD. The CDR3: CAISRDTEAFF. Here the CDR3 DNA reads TGTGCCATCAGTCGGGACACCGAAGCTTTCTTT.

The chain carries TRBV7-8 and TRBJ1-2; TRBD1 is a possible D gene (6 bases). V lost 5 bases and J 1 base, leaving 11 bases between the germline ends. This CDR3 has 14 amino acids. CDR1 and CDR2 from the germline V gene are SGHVS and FQNEAQ. CDR3 DNA sequence: TGTGCCAGCAGCCCCGGACAGATTAACTATGGCTACACCTTC. Protein: CASSPGQINYGYTF.

The chain links TRBV19 to TRBJ2-6; TRBD1 is a possible D gene (5 bases). The V end lost 5 bases, the J end lost 6 bases, and 17 bases lay between the germline ends. This CDR3 has 16 amino acids. The germline CDR1 and CDR2 sequences are LNHDA and SQIVND (reference sequence). As DNA, the CDR3 is TGTGCCAGTAGTTCGACAGAGTTGGGGAAGGCCAACGTCCTGACTTTC. Residues: CASSSTELGKANVLTF.

V usage is TRBV2 and J usage is TRBJ2-7; TRBD1 is a possible D gene (5 bases). CDR3 length equals 13 residues. Germline assignment: CDR1 SNHLY and CDR2 FYNNEI. Deletions cut 4 bases from V and 4 bases from J, with 11 bases between. The CDR3 sequence: CASSGQGQYEQYF. In DNA form, the CDR3 reads TGTGCCAGCAGTGGCCAGGGCCAATACGAGCAGTACTTC. Full variable domain (outside the CDR3, taken from reference TRBV2 and TRBJ2-7): EPEVTQTPSHQVTQMGQEVILRCVPISNHLYFYWYRQILGQKVEFLVSFYNNEISEKSEIFDDQFSVERPDGSNFTLKIRSTKLEDSAMYFCASSGQGQYEQYFGPGTRLTVT.

In DNA form, the CDR3 reads TGTGCCAGCAGTCTAGCCCTAAATCAGCCCCAGCATTTT. It codes for CASSLALNQPQHF. The rearrangement links TRBV6-5 to TRBJ1-5, with D hard to call. The CDR3 is 13 amino acids. Trimming removed 5 bases from V and 4 bases from J, with 9 bases in between. Germline CDR1 reads MNHEY; CDR2 reads SVGAGI.

This clone occurred many times. CDR3 bases: TGTGCCAGCTCACCATCCGGGACTAGCGAAGCCGGGGAGCTGTTTTTT. It is translated as CASSPSGTSEAGELFF. This chain joins TRBV18 and TRBJ2-2, with 10 bases identical to TRBD2. The junction had 6 bases not matched to a gene; V was cut back by 2 bases and J by 6 bases. The CDR3 extends over 16 amino acids. Germline-derived CDR1 and CDR2 are KGHSH and LQKENI.

A single count supports this clone. The chain joins TRBV5-1 to TRBJ2-1; 10 bases map to TRBD2. Trimming at V came to 5 bases and at J to 3 bases, leaving 2 bases not matched to a gene. CDR1 and CDR2 from the germline V gene are SGHRS and YFSETQ. The CDR3 runs to 14 residues. The CDR3 region has the DNA TGCGCCAGCAGTACTAGCGGGGACTACAATGAGCAGTTCTTC. Its protein product is CASSTSGDYNEQFF.

The CDR3 DNA reads TGTGCCAGCAGCCTTAGCGGGGGGGTAGCCAAAAACATTCAGTACTTC. As protein: CASSLSGGVAKNIQYF. V and J are TRBV7-2 and TRBJ2-4, with 11 bases matching TRBD2. V was pared by 5 bases and J by 0 bases, with 3 bases of the junction left unmatched. CDR3 length equals 16 residues. Germline V CDR1 and CDR2: SGHTA, FQGNSA.

The chain employs TRBV7-2 and TRBJ1-3; D ambiguous. V lost 1 base and J 2 bases, leaving 6 bases between the germline ends. The CDR3 covers 14 residues. CDR1 is SGHTA and CDR2 is FQGNSA in the germline V gene. The CDR3 DNA reads TGTGCCAGCAGCTTAGAGGGAACTGGAAACACCATATATTTT. This sequence encodes CASSLEGTGNTIYF.

The chain employs TRBV10-2 and TRBJ1-1; D uncertain. The CDR3 runs to 14 residues. Germline V lookup: CDR1 WSHSY, CDR2 SAAADI. Here the CDR3 reads CATSEWGEDTEAFF. CDR3 DNA: TGCGCGACAAGTGAGTGGGGTGAAGACACTGAAGCTTTCTTT.

This clone was observed a handful of times. CDR3 protein: CASSQDRVQGNQPQHF. The CDR3 nucleotides read TGCGCCAGCAGCCAAGATCGGGTACAGGGCAATCAGCCCCAGCATTTT. The chain combines TRBV4-1 with TRBJ1-5, with D perhaps TRBD1 (5 bases). The CDR3 has 16 amino acids. CDR1 and CDR2 (germline): MGHRA, YSYEKL. Trimming stripped 0 bases from V and 2 bases from J, with 11 bases between.

Note on this clone: This sample includes further DNA sequences coding for the same CDR3. The chain carries TRBV19 and TRBJ2-3; D gene uncertain. There are 12 residues in the CDR3. Per germline, CDR1 LNHDA and CDR2 SQIVND (reference sequence). Trimming took off 6 bases at V and 0 bases at J, with 4 bases between the two ends. CDR3 sequence reads: CASSPSTDTQYF. DNA for the CDR3: TGTGCCAGTAGCCCTAGCACAGATACGCAGTATTTT. The entire variable domain, with the rest obtained from reference TRBV19 and TRBJ2-3, is as follows: DGGITQSPKYLFRKEGQNVTLSCEQNLNHDAMYWYRQDPGQGLRLIYYSQIVNDFQKGDIAEGYSVSREKKESFPLTVTSAQKNPTAFYLCASSPSTDTQYFGPGTRLTVL.

The chain recombines TRBV4-1 with TRBJ1-1; TRBD1 might be the D (5 bases). Per germline, CDR1 MGHRA and CDR2 YSYEKL. V was pared by 1 base and J by 1 base, with 13 bases between. The CDR3 loop spans 16 amino acids. The CDR3 DNA follows: TGCGCCAGCAGCCAAGGATCCGAAAGGGGGAACACTGAAGCTTTCTTT. Its protein product is CASSQGSERGNTEAFF.

This clone showed up just a few times. The chain employs TRBV18 and TRBJ2-2, with TRBD2 matching over 13 bases. This CDR3 region has 16 residues. The V gene end was trimmed by 4 bases and the J gene end by 1 base; junction bases not matched to a gene: 0. CDR1 and CDR2 (germline): KGHSH, LQKENI. CDR3 in amino acids: CASSRTSGGNTGELFF. The CDR3 coding sequence is TGTGCCAGCTCACGGACTAGCGGGGGGAACACCGGGGAGCTGTTTTTT.